Below, one TCR beta chain is given with its context. These data come from a study of identifying expanded T cells in peripheral blood. CDR1 is SGDLS and CDR2 is YYNGEE in the germline V gene. The J segment lost 0 bases and the V segment lost 5 bases, leaving 6 bases of the junction unmatched. This CDR3 has 18 residues. Measured with immunoSEQ multiplex PCR; TCRdb has only the in-frame clones, and not every one. Of tens of thousands of clones in the sample, approximately 85% were seen once. V and J are TRBV9 and TRBJ2-1; 15 positions agree with TRBD2. This sequence originates from a person between 18 and 69 years old in good health. The specimen sequenced was blood. Written as DNA, the CDR3 is TGTGCCAGCAGTCGGGGACTAGCGGGAGGACCCTCCTACAATGAGCAGTTCTTC. Translated, it gives CASSRGLAGGPSYNEQFF.